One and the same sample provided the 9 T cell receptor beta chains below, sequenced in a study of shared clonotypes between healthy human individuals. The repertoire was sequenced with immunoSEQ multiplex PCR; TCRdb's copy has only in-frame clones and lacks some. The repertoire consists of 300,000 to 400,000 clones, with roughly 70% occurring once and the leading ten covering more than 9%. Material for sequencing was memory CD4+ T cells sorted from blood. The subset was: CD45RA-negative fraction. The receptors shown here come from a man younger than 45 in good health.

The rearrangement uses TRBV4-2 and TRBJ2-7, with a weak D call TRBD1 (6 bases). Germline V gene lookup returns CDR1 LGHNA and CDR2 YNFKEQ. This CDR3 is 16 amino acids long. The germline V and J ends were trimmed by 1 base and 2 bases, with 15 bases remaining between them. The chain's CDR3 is CASSQGRMDSPYEQYF. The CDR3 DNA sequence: TGTGCCAGCAGCCAAGGAAGGATGGACAGCCCCTACGAGCAGTACTTC.

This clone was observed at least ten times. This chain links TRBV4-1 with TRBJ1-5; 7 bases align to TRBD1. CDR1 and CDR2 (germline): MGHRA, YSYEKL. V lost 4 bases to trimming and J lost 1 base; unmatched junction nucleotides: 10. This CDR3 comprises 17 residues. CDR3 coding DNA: TGCGCCAGCAGCCGACAGGGAATAGTCGTAAGCAATCAGCCCCAGCATTTT. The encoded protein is CASSRQGIVVSNQPQHF.

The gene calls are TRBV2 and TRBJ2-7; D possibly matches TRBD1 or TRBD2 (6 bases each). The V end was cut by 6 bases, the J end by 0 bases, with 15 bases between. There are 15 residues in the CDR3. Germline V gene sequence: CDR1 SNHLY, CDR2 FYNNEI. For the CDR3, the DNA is TGTGCCAGCAGCCAAAAGGGGGGTAGCTCCTACGAGCAGTACTTC. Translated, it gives CASSQKGGSSYEQYF.

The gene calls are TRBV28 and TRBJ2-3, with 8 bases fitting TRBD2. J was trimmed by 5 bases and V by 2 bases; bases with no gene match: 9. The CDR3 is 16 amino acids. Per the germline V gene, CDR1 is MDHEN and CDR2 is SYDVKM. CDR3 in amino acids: CASSLSSAGGLDTQYF. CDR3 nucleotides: TGTGCCAGCAGTTTAAGTTCGGCGGGAGGTCTAGATACGCAGTATTTT.

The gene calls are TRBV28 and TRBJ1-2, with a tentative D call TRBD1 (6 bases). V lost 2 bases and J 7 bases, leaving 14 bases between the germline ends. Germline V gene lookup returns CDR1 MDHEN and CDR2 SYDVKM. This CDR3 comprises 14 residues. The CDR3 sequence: CASSLGGARFGYTF. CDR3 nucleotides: TGTGCCAGCAGTTTAGGGGGGGCGCGGTTTGGCTACACCTTC.

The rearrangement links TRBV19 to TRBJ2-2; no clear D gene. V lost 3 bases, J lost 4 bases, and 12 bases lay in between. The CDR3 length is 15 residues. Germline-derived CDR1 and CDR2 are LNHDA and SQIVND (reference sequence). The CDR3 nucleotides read TGTGCCAGTAGTATTGACCGAATGAGCACCGGGGAGCTGTTTTTT. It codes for CASSIDRMSTGELFF.

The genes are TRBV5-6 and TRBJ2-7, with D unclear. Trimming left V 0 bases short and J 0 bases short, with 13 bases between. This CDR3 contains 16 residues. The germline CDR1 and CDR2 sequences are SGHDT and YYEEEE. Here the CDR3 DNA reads TGTGCCAGCAGCTTGGGGCCGGACGTAAGCTCCTACGAGCAGTACTTC. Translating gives CASSLGPDVSSYEQYF. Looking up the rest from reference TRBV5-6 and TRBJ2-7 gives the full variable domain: DAGVTQSPTHLIKTRGQQVTLRCSPKSGHDTVSWYQQALGQGPQFIFQYYEEEERQRGNFPDRFSGHQFPNYSSELNVNALLLGDSALYLCASSLGPDVSSYEQYFGPGTRLTVT.

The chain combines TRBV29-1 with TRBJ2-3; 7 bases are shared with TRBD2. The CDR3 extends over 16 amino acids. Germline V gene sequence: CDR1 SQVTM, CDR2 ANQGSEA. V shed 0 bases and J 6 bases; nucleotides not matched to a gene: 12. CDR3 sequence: CSVEDRWGGYMDTQYF. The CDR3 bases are TGCAGCGTTGAAGATCGATGGGGGGGATACATGGATACGCAGTATTTT.

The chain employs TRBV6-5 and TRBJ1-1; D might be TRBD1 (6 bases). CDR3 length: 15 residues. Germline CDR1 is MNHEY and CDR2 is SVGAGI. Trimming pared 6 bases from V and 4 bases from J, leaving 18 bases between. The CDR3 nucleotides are TGTGCCAGCAGGCCCACGGGGGCCAGAGGCACTGAAGCTTTCTTT. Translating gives CASRPTGARGTEAFF.